Given below is one T cell receptor (beta chain) in context. Other DNA sequences within the sample encode an identical CDR3. The CDR3 contains 16 residues. CDR1 is SGHVS and CDR2 is FQNEAQ in the germline V gene. Trimming took 2 bases from V and 8 from J, leaving 18 bases between them. This entry comes from a study of cytomegalovirus exposure and HLA in healthy donors. The PCR ran on 60 Vbeta and 13 Jbeta primers. The table came from immunoSEQ multiplex PCR; TCRdb's copy has only in-frame clones and leaves some out. The sample holds roughly 170,000 clones, about four fifths seen once. This receptor was obtained from a man younger than 45 in good health and CMV-seronegative. The chain links TRBV7-8 to TRBJ2-2, with a tentative D call TRBD2 (7 bases). Sequencing was performed on PBMCs. CDR3 DNA: TGTGCCAGCAGCTTAACGGGGGGCATAGTGACTGGGGAGCTGTTTTTT. It codes for CASSLTGGIVTGELFF.